Listed here is a single T cell receptor beta chain. A second roughly 6 to 12 cycle PCR used barcoded and J-beta primers. MiXCR was run by TCRdb on the 5' RACE reads, yielding one entry per CDR3 protein. Among approximately 730,000 distinct CDR3 sequences, about 53% were seen once, and the ten largest hold about 38%. This sample stems from a study of blood T cells in healthy people across ages. CDR1 SQVTM and CDR2 ANQGSEA come from the germline V gene. The ends lost 7 bases at V and 5 bases at J; junction bases unmatched: 7. This CDR3 region has 13 residues. Sequencing input: blood. This chain uses TRBV29-1 with TRBJ1-4, with TRBD1 identical over 7 bases. This receptor was identified in a man older than 75 in good health. DNA of the CDR3: TGCAGCGGGCGGGAGGGGGCAAATGAAAAACTGTTTTTT. Protein sequence: CSGREGANEKLFF.